This TCR beta chain was retrieved from a study of T cells expressing NK-cell markers. About the research overall: Each TCR beta repertoire originated in sorted T cells that were CD3+CD56+NKG2C+, CD3+CD56+NKG2C- or CD3+CD56-NKG2C+. Among the eight sequenced donors, seven tested HCMV-seropositive and one tested seronegative. Study results and caveats: Uncertainty persisted over the HCMV specificity of expanded NKG2C+ T cell clones. The dominant NKG2C+ clonotypes represented about 1.0-7.0% of CD8+ T cells in five or six donors.

As regards this clonotype: No antigen is known for it.

TCRdb reprocessed the 5' RACE reads and reports one entry per CDR3 protein, with no DNA. Here the sample table reports approximately 150,000 distinct CDR3 sequences. The length of the CDR3 is 16 residues. CDR1 and CDR2 from the germline V gene are SEHNR and FQNEAQ (reference sequence). The TCR originated in a man younger than 35 in good health. Sequencing was done on a sample of blood T cells: a sorted CD56 or NKG2C T cell subset, CD4+ or CD8+ T cells, or bulk PBMC T cells (not recorded which). V and J are TRBV7-9 and TRBJ2-1; without DNA, the TCRdb call of TRBD2 cannot be checked. Here the CDR3 reads CASSPLTSGSLHEQFF.